The 21 T cell receptor beta chains in this list originate from one sample, sequenced in a study of CD8 T cells in ankylosing spondylitis. General study points: The study identified a TCR beta motif of under ten highly homologous variants that appeared characteristic of ankylosing spondylitis blood.

The antigens of these receptors remain unknown. TCRdb re-called the 5' RACE reads through MiXCR, storing one row per CDR3 protein. The sample contains around 770,000 distinct CDR3 sequences, 15% to 20% of which appear only once. The sequenced sample was blood, either unsorted or a sorted T cell fraction (not recorded which). The receptors stem from a male donor with ankylosing spondylitis.

This clonotype was found many times. CDR3 in amino acids: CASSPKGLAGRDTQYF. CDR3 nucleotide sequence: TGTGCCAGCAGTCCAAAGGGACTAGCGGGACGAGATACGCAGTATTTT. The chain links TRBV12-3 or TRBV12-4 to TRBJ2-3, with 13 positions matching TRBD2. The length of the CDR3 is 16 residues. Trimming at V came to 5 bases and at J to 5 bases, leaving 7 bases not matched to a gene.

The chain employs TRBV29-1 and TRBJ2-7; D might be TRBD1 or TRBD2, each matching 5 bases. V dropped 7 bases and J dropped 2 bases, with 12 bases sitting between them. Germline V gene lookup returns CDR1 SQVTM and CDR2 ANQGSEA. The CDR3 sequence is 12 residues long. The CDR3 reads CSGGDGPYEQYF. The CDR3 region has the DNA TGCAGCGGTGGGGACGGACCCTACGAGCAGTACTTC.

This sequence joins TRBV30 and TRBJ1-2; D gene uncertain. Trimming took off 0 bases at V and 7 bases at J, with 9 bases between the two ends. CDR1 is GTSNPN and CDR2 is SVGIG in the germline V gene (reference sequence). The CDR3 sequence is 12 residues long. Written as DNA, the CDR3 is TGTGCCTGGAGTGTCGGGTCCGGTGGCTACACCTTC. Translated: CAWSVGSGGYTF.

The sample holds a few counts of this clonotype. The chain joins TRBV5-6 to TRBJ2-1, with 8 bases fitting TRBD2. The CDR3 has 15 amino acids. The trim removed 1 base at V and 5 bases at J, leaving 5 bases unmatched. The V gene's germline CDR1 is SGHDT and CDR2 YYEEEE. CDR3 protein: CASSLRGGIDNEQFF. The CDR3 DNA reads as TGTGCCAGCAGCTTGCGGGGGGGGATTGACAATGAGCAGTTCTTC.

This clonotype was seen a handful of times. The rearrangement uses TRBV30 and TRBJ1-1; D possibly corresponds to TRBD1 (6 bases). The CDR3 covers 14 residues. Trimming shortened V by 0 bases and J by 1 base, and 9 bases separated the two germline ends. The germline V gene encodes CDR1 GTSNPN and CDR2 SVGIG (reference sequence). DNA for the CDR3: TGTGCCTGGAGTGTAGAGGGGGGGAACACTGAAGCTTTCTTT. This gives the protein CAWSVEGGNTEAFF. Using reference TRBV30 and TRBJ1-1 for the parts outside the CDR3, the full variable domain is SQTIHQWPATLVQPVGSPLSLECTVEGTSNPNLYWYRQAAGRGLQLLFYSVGIGQISSEVPQNLSASRPQDRQFILSSKKLLLSDSGFYLCAWSVEGGNTEAFFGQGTRLTVV.

About this clonotype: It may be a read error: a sequence one base away is much more abundant. The V call is TRBV5-1, the J call TRBJ2-7, with D possibly being TRBD1 (5 bases). V dropped 5 bases and J dropped 2 bases, with 8 bases sitting between them. Germline CDR1 is SGHRS and CDR2 is YFSETQ. The CDR3 extends over 12 amino acids. CDR3 region: CASRPTAYEQYF. CDR3 coding DNA: TGCGCCAGCAGGCCGACAGCCTACGAGCAGTACTTC.

The V gene is TRBV27, the J gene TRBJ1-6, with TRBD1 as a possible D gene (5 bases). Germline lookup yields CDR1 MNHEY and CDR2 SMNVEV (reference sequence). The CDR3 extends over 14 amino acids. Trimming cost V 8 bases and J 11 bases, with 19 bases left between them. In DNA, the CDR3 is TGTGCCAGCGGTGGGGCACAGCGGCTTCCACCCCTCCACTTT. The encoded protein is CASGGAQRLPPLHF.

This clonotype was counted a few times. The chain couples TRBV2 to TRBJ2-1; D perhaps matches TRBD2 (5 bases). Germline values: CDR1 SNHLY, CDR2 FYNNEI. Deletions cut 11 bases from V and 5 bases from J, with 10 bases between. The CDR3 loop spans 11 amino acids. CDR3 loop: CAGHGDNEQFF. The CDR3 coding sequence is TGTGCCGGCCACGGGGACAATGAGCAGTTCTTC.

Here the CDR3 DNA reads TGTGCCAGCAGTTTTCTAGGGCCCCACAATGAGCAGTTCTTC. Its protein product is CASSFLGPHNEQFF. The J gene is TRBJ2-1, the V gene TRBV27; D is unclear. Germline-derived CDR1 and CDR2 are MNHEY and SMNVEV (reference sequence). V was trimmed by 3 bases and J by 5 bases, leaving 11 bases between them. This CDR3 is built from 14 residues.

The chain uses TRBV7-3 and TRBJ2-3, with D possibly matching TRBD2 (5 bases). Germline V gene data show CDR1 as SGHTA and CDR2 as FQGTGA. The CDR3 spans 16 residues. The ends were cut back, 1 base at V and 1 base at J, with 12 bases in the middle. CDR3 nucleotides: TGTGCCAGCAGCTTAAGCCTAGCCTTGGGCACAGATACGCAGTATTTT. Residues: CASSLSLALGTDTQYF. Supplemented by reference TRBV7-3 and TRBJ2-3, the full variable domain reads GAGVSQTPSNKVTEKGKYVELRCDPISGHTALYWYRQSLGQGPEFLIYFQGTGAADDSGLPNDRFFAVRPEGSVSTLKIQRTERGDSAVYLCASSLSLALGTDTQYFGPGTRLTVL.

V usage is TRBV5-1 and J usage is TRBJ2-5; 8 nucleotides agree with TRBD2. The CDR3 is 16 amino acids. Germline V gives CDR1 SGHRS, CDR2 YFSETQ. J gave up 2 bases and V 0 bases, and 6 bases lay outside the gene matches. In DNA, the CDR3 is TGCGCCAGCAGCTTGGATCCAGCGGGGGCACAAGAGACCCAGTACTTC. This sequence encodes CASSLDPAGAQETQYF.

This clonotype was seen a few times. V usage is TRBV5-6 and J usage is TRBJ2-1, with D perhaps matching TRBD2 (5 bases). CDR3 length equals 18 residues. The germline gives CDR1 SGHDT, CDR2 YYEEEE. Trimming stripped 3 bases from V and 0 bases from J, with 19 bases between. CDR3 in DNA: TGTGCCAGCAGCTCGATGAGATGGCTAGCTAGCTCCTACAATGAGCAGTTCTTC. It translates to CASSSMRWLASSYNEQFF.

The CDR3 reads CASSHYLAGGETQYF. In nucleotides, the CDR3 is TGTGCCAGCAGCCACTACCTAGCGGGGGGAGAGACCCAGTACTTC. This chain uses TRBV4-2 with TRBJ2-5; 11 bases line up with TRBD2. The junction had 4 bases not matched to a gene; V was cut back by 3 bases and J by 4 bases. This CDR3 comprises 15 residues. The germline V gene encodes CDR1 LGHNA and CDR2 YNFKEQ.

V gene TRBV9 combines with J gene TRBJ2-7, with TRBD1 matching 8 bases. CDR1 is SGDLS and CDR2 is YYNGEE in the germline V gene. J was trimmed by 2 bases and V by 0 bases; bases with no gene match: 4. The CDR3 extends over 15 amino acids. This CDR3 reads CASSVAADRAYEQYF. The CDR3 region has the DNA TGTGCCAGCAGCGTAGCCGCGGACAGGGCCTACGAGCAGTACTTC.

The chain joins TRBV7-2 to TRBJ2-7; possible D gene TRBD1, 6 bases. V was pared by 2 bases and J by 0 bases, with 14 bases between. CDR1 and CDR2 from the germline V gene are SGHTA and FQGNSA. CDR3 length: 16 amino acids. CDR3 nucleotides: TGTGCCAGCAGCTTATCCCCCAGGACAGTCTCCTACGAGCAGTACTTC. Encoded protein: CASSLSPRTVSYEQYF.

In its sample, this clonotype was seen many times. The rearrangement joins TRBV20-1 to TRBJ1-1; D gene unclear. The CDR3 runs 11 residues. Trimming removed 3 bases at V and 2 bases at J, with 4 bases between. In germline, CDR1 is DFQATT, CDR2 SNEGSKA (reference sequence). The CDR3 sequence: CSASPNTEAFF. CDR3 in DNA: TGCAGTGCTAGTCCCAACACTGAAGCTTTCTTT.

The rearrangement uses TRBV9 and TRBJ1-1, with D perhaps TRBD1 (6 bases). V was cut by 3 bases and J by 6 bases, with 15 bases left in between. The CDR3 has 14 amino acids. Per the germline V gene, CDR1 is SGDLS and CDR2 is YYNGEE. The CDR3 reads CASSAGGQPSEAFF. The CDR3 nucleotides read TGTGCCAGCAGCGCAGGAGGACAGCCCTCTGAAGCTTTCTTT.

The rearrangement joins TRBV9 to TRBJ2-1; TRBD2 agrees at 9 bases. Germline assignment: CDR1 SGDLS and CDR2 YYNGEE. Losses at the gene ends were 3 bases for V and 9 bases for J; bases not matched to a gene: 13. This CDR3 has 16 residues. In DNA, the CDR3 is TGTGCCAGCAGCGGAGGCCCAGGGCTAGCGGGGTCTGAGCAGTTCTTC. Protein product: CASSGGPGLAGSEQFF.

The chain employs TRBV6-5 and TRBJ2-7; D call uncertain. The CDR3 is 16 residues long. Deletions cut 0 bases from V and 3 bases from J, with 15 bases between. The V gene's germline CDR1 is MNHEY and CDR2 SVGAGI. CDR3 DNA: TGTGCCAGCAGTTACTCGTCCAGCCCCAGCCTCTACGAGCAGTACTTC. It translates to CASSYSSSPSLYEQYF.

This clonotype was seen a handful of times. The V call is TRBV20-1, the J call TRBJ2-5; 10 bases are a match to TRBD2. Germline CDR1 and CDR2: DFQATT and SNEGSKA (reference sequence). Germline trimming cut 1 base from V and 3 bases from J; bases unmatched to any gene: 2. The CDR3 contains 14 residues. This CDR3 is CSARALAGEETQYF. The CDR3 bases are TGCAGTGCTAGAGCGCTAGCGGGGGAAGAGACCCAGTACTTC.

The V gene is TRBV9, the J gene TRBJ1-2, with D possibly being TRBD1 (6 bases). The germline gives CDR1 SGDLS, CDR2 YYNGEE. The CDR3 has 13 residues. The V gene lost 0 bases and the J gene lost 4 bases, with 7 bases spanning the gap. The CDR3 region has the DNA TGTGCCAGCAGCGTAGCGGACAGCTATGGCTACACCTTC. Its translation is CASSVADSYGYTF.